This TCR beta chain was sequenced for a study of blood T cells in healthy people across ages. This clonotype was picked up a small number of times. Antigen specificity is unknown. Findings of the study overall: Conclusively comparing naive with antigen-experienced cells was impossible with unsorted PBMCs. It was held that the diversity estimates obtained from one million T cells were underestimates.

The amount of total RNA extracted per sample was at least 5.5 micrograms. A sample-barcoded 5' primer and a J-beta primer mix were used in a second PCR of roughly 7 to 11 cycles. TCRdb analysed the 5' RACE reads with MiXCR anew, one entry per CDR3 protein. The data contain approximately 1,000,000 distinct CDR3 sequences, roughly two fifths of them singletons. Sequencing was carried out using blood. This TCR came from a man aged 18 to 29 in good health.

CDR3 nucleotides: TGCAGCGTTGGCCTTCAGGGGATGCGCGATGGCTACACCTTC. Translated, it gives CSVGLQGMRDGYTF. The genes are TRBV29-1 and TRBJ1-2; tentatively, D is TRBD1 (6 bases). Looked up from germline, CDR1 is SQVTM and CDR2 is ANQGSEA. Deletions cut 4 bases from V and 6 bases from J, with 18 bases between. This CDR3 comprises 14 residues.